Presented here are 25 T cell receptor beta chains from one specimen sequenced in a study of glioma-infiltrating T cells. Using RNA template, CDR3s of TCR alpha and beta were amplified with iRepertoire arm-PCR. TCRdb reanalysed the multiplex PCR reads using MiXCR and keeps one entry per CDR3 protein. Found here are 110,000 or so distinct CDR3 sequences, around a quarter of them singletons; the top ten hold 30% to 35%. Sequencing input: glioma tissue, nonneoplastic brain tissue, or PBMCs (not recorded which). The receptor source for this set is a human donor with low-grade glioma or glioblastoma, undergoing nonglioma brain surgery, or in good health (not recorded which).

This clonotype was seen at least ten times. V usage is TRBV12-3 or TRBV12-4 and J usage is TRBJ2-3; D not certain. Trimming shortened V by 6 bases and J by 5 bases, and 6 bases separated the two germline ends. The CDR3 is made up of 11 amino acids. CDR3 amino acids: CASSLGDTQYF. The CDR3 bases are TGTGCCAGCAGCCTGGGAGATACGCAGTATTTT.

This clonotype was seen repeatedly, ten times or more. V is TRBV18 and J is TRBJ1-6, with no clear D. Looked up from germline, CDR1 is KGHSH and CDR2 is LQKENI. The CDR3 spans 15 residues. V lost 1 base and J lost 5, with 9 bases in between. CDR3: CASSPLDWNNSPLHF. In DNA, the CDR3 is TGTGCCAGCTCACCACTTGACTGGAATAATTCACCCCTCCACTTT.

The J gene is TRBJ2-1, the V gene TRBV6-1, with D possibly TRBD2 on 6 matching bases. Germline V gene lookup returns CDR1 MNHNS and CDR2 SASEGT. Trimming took 7 bases from V and 2 from J, leaving 12 bases between them. The CDR3 contains 14 residues. The CDR3 loop reads CASTVAATYNEQFF. The CDR3 DNA sequence: TGTGCCAGCACAGTAGCGGCAACCTACAATGAGCAGTTCTTC.

Points on this clonotype: A much larger clone differs from this one at a single base, so this may be a read error. The chain has TRBV5-1 and TRBJ2-7; TRBD2 matches 8 bases. The CDR3 sequence is 12 residues long. V shed 4 bases and J 7 bases; nucleotides not matched to a gene: 4. The germline gives CDR1 SGHRS, CDR2 YFSETQ. The CDR3 DNA reads TGCGCCAGCAGCCCCGGGAGGGTGGAGCAGTACTTC. Its translation is CASSPGRVEQYF.

V and J are TRBV2 and TRBJ1-1; 8 bases fit TRBD1. CDR3 length: 15 residues. J was trimmed by 5 bases and V by 7 bases; bases with no gene match: 12. Germline CDR1 SNHLY, CDR2 FYNNEI. The CDR3 nucleotides are TGTGCCAGCATCATCCCGACAGGGGCGGATACTGAAGCTTTCTTT. Translation gives CASIIPTGADTEAFF.

Ten or more counts support this clonotype. V usage is TRBV6-2 or TRBV6-3 and J usage is TRBJ2-1; possibly TRBD1 or TRBD2 for D (5 bases each). The germline V and J ends were trimmed by 8 bases and 4 bases, with 15 bases remaining between them. There are 14 residues in the CDR3. Germline V CDR1 and CDR2: MNHEY, SVGEGT. The CDR3 region has the DNA TGTGCCAGCTCCCTAGAGGGGCCTTACAATGAGCAGTTCTTC. Protein product: CASSLEGPYNEQFF.

The chain employs TRBV5-1 and TRBJ1-3; D uncertain. Trimming took off 3 bases at V and 0 bases at J, with 13 bases between the two ends. The CDR3 is 16 residues long. CDR1 is SGHRS and CDR2 is YFSETQ in the germline V gene. CDR3 bases: TGCGCCAGCAGCTCGATGGACCCTCGCTCTGGAAACACCATATATTTT. The encoded protein is CASSSMDPRSGNTIYF.

This sequence joins TRBV5-1 and TRBJ1-1; D not certain. The CDR3 contains 14 residues. V was pared by 4 bases and J by 12 bases, with 22 bases between. Germline V lookup: CDR1 SGHRS, CDR2 YFSETQ. The CDR3 nucleotides are TGCGCCAGCAGCCCAACTGACCCGAACACTAAATCTTTCTTT. Translation gives CASSPTDPNTKSFF.

In regard to this clonotype: Given the absence of the conserved phenylalanine or tryptophan at the CDR3 end, a read error is likely. The chain combines TRBV15 with TRBJ2-5, with D tentatively TRBD2 (6 bases). Trimming shortened V by 8 bases and J by 9 bases, and 16 bases separated the two germline ends. CDR1 is LNHNV and CDR2 is YYDKDF in the germline V gene (reference sequence). The CDR3 runs 12 residues. Here the CDR3 reads CATAQPGEAQYL. The CDR3 DNA reads as TGTGCCACCGCGCAGCCTGGGGAGGCCCAGTACCTA.

This clonotype showed up many times. The V and J genes are TRBV11-2 and TRBJ2-3; 9 nucleotides align to TRBD1. CDR1 is SGHAT and CDR2 is FQNNGV in the germline V gene. The CDR3 length is 18 residues. V lost 5 bases, J lost 2 bases, and 14 bases stayed unmatched. The chain's CDR3 is CASSANYPGQGDTDTQYF. The CDR3 DNA follows: TGTGCCAGCAGCGCAAACTACCCGGGACAGGGAGACACAGATACGCAGTATTTT.

At least ten counts were recorded for this clonotype. The gene calls are TRBV7-3 and TRBJ1-2, with D possibly matching TRBD1 (5 bases). Germline CDR1 SGHTA, CDR2 FQGTGA. The CDR3 length is 14 residues. V dropped 4 bases and J dropped 0 bases, with 9 bases sitting between them. Written as DNA, the CDR3 is TGTGCCAGCAGCTCTGACAGTTCTAACTATGGCTACACCTTC. Translated: CASSSDSSNYGYTF.

This clonotype was recorded at least ten times. The V call is TRBV6-2 or TRBV6-3, the J call TRBJ2-3; 7 bases agree with TRBD1. V was clipped by 6 bases and J by 2 bases; unmatched bases: 5. Germline V gives CDR1 MNHEY, CDR2 SVGEGT. The CDR3 length is 14 residues. CDR3 in amino acids: CASSQQGITDTQYF. The CDR3 bases are TGTGCCAGCAGCCAACAGGGGATCACAGATACGCAGTATTTT.

This clonotype was found many times. This chain connects TRBV20-1 to TRBJ2-5; D ambiguous. CDR3 length: 14 residues. Germline CDR1 reads DFQATT; CDR2 reads SNEGSKA (reference sequence). V gave up 0 bases and J gave up 4 bases, with 12 bases separating them. The DNA of the CDR3 is TGCAGTGCTAGAGATCCTGGCCGCGGAGAGACCCAGTACTTC. This sequence encodes CSARDPGRGETQYF.

This clonotype came up many times. The rearrangement links TRBV6-1 to TRBJ2-1, with 13 bases that match TRBD2. Germline CDR1 is MNHNS and CDR2 is SASEGT. CDR3 length: 21 amino acids. V lost 6 bases to trimming and J lost 3 bases; unmatched junction nucleotides: 20. CDR3 region: CASRLSVGKLAGGPVYNEQFF. CDR3 sequence (DNA): TGTGCCAGCAGACTAAGCGTGGGAAAACTAGCGGGAGGGCCAGTCTACAATGAGCAGTTCTTC.

This clonotype was recorded many times. This chain uses TRBV7-2 with TRBJ2-3, with a tentative D call TRBD1 (5 bases). The CDR3 loop spans 13 amino acids. The germline CDR1 and CDR2 sequences are SGHTA and FQGNSA. Trimming cost V 3 bases and J 4 bases, with 8 bases left between them. Written as DNA, the CDR3 is TGTGCCAGCAGCTTGGACACATCAGATACGCAGTATTTT. This encodes CASSLDTSDTQYF.

This clonotype was detected a few times. CDR3 sequence reads: CASSASGRAYEQYF. The CDR3 DNA reads TGTGCCAGCAGCGCGAGCGGGAGGGCCTACGAGCAGTACTTC. V gene TRBV9 combines with J gene TRBJ2-7, with 10 bases matching TRBD2. Germline lookup yields CDR1 SGDLS and CDR2 YYNGEE. Trimming cost V 3 bases and J 2 bases; bases outside gene matches: 2. CDR3 length: 14 residues.

This chain connects TRBV5-1 to TRBJ1-1; D not resolved. Trimming left V 4 bases short and J 8 bases short, with 21 bases between. CDR3 length: 15 residues. CDR1 SGHRS and CDR2 YFSETQ come from the germline V gene. CDR3 nucleotide sequence: TGCGCCAGCAGCCGTCAACCGCTCCCTTCAGAGGAAGCTTTCTTT. It codes for CASSRQPLPSEEAFF.

This clonotype was seen only a few times. The CDR3 DNA follows: TGTGCCAGCAGCCCAGCGGGACTAGAAGGGGATGAGCAGTTCTTC. Its translation: CASSPAGLEGDEQFF. The chain carries TRBV7-3 and TRBJ2-1; 8 nucleotides match TRBD2. V gave up 5 bases and J gave up 8 bases; unmatched junction bases: 11. Germline V CDR1 and CDR2: SGHTA, FQGTGA. The CDR3 consists of 15 residues.

For this clonotype: One base away lies a much larger clone, so this may be a sequencing read error. The V and J genes are TRBV7-3 and TRBJ1-1; D unresolved. Germline V lookup: CDR1 SGHTA, CDR2 FQGTGA. V gave up 4 bases and J gave up 4 bases, with 10 bases separating them. CDR3 length: 13 amino acids. The CDR3 DNA reads TGTGCCAGCAGCTCAAATCCGAGCACTGAAGCTTTCTTT. This translates into CASSSNPSTEAFF.

At least ten counts were recorded for this clonotype. V and J are TRBV12-3 or TRBV12-4 and TRBJ1-1, with a possible D match to TRBD1 (5 bases). The CDR3 has 14 residues. V was clipped by 3 bases and J by 5 bases, with 13 bases between them. Here the CDR3 reads CASSFGSRVTEAFF. CDR3 bases: TGTGCCAGCAGTTTTGGGTCCAGGGTGACTGAAGCTTTCTTT.

This clonotype was seen repeatedly, ten times or more. The chain couples TRBV6-2 or TRBV6-3 to TRBJ1-2; no firm D call. The CDR3 is 14 amino acids. The V end was cut by 2 bases, the J end by 3 bases, with 10 bases between. In germline, CDR1 is MNHEY, CDR2 SVGEGT. DNA for the CDR3: TGTGCCAGCAGTTACGGGAGGTCCGACTATGGCTACACCTTC. Amino acid sequence: CASSYGRSDYGYTF.

This clonotype was observed a few times. The CDR3 sequence is CASSEGTSHYGYTF. The CDR3 DNA follows: TGTGCCAGTAGTGAGGGAACCTCACACTATGGCTACACCTTC. The rearrangement uses TRBV19 and TRBJ1-2; D not certain. The CDR3 runs to 14 residues. V dropped 5 bases and J dropped 3 bases, with 13 bases sitting between them. From germline, CDR1 is LNHDA and CDR2 SQIVND (reference sequence).

This chain uses TRBV7-3 with TRBJ2-7, with TRBD2 identical over 8 bases. From germline, CDR1 is SGHTA and CDR2 FQGTGA. V was pared by 1 base and J by 0 bases, with 11 bases of the junction left unmatched. CDR3 length: 18 residues. CDR3 bases: TGTGCCAGCAGCTTAAGACTAATTAGCGGGGTCTCCTCCTACGAGCAGTACTTC. Its translation is CASSLRLISGVSSYEQYF.

This clonotype was counted ten times or more. The chain recombines TRBV24-1 with TRBJ2-1, with 7 bases matching TRBD1. The CDR3 loop spans 13 amino acids. Trimming cost V 9 bases and J 7 bases; bases outside gene matches: 8. CDR1 KGHDR and CDR2 SFDVKD come from the germline V gene. The chain's CDR3 is CATGRDRQNEQFF. CDR3 coding DNA: TGTGCCACCGGCCGGGACAGACAGAATGAGCAGTTCTTC.

This clonotype was detected ten times or more. This chain uses TRBV20-1 with TRBJ2-1; the D gene is possibly TRBD2 (5 bases). Trimming pared 0 bases from V and 4 bases from J, leaving 10 bases between. Germline loops: CDR1 DFQATT, CDR2 SNEGSKA (reference sequence). CDR3 length: 14 residues. In DNA form, the CDR3 reads TGCAGTGCTAGAGATGGCCCGGGGTACAATGAGCAGTTCTTC. Amino acid sequence: CSARDGPGYNEQFF.